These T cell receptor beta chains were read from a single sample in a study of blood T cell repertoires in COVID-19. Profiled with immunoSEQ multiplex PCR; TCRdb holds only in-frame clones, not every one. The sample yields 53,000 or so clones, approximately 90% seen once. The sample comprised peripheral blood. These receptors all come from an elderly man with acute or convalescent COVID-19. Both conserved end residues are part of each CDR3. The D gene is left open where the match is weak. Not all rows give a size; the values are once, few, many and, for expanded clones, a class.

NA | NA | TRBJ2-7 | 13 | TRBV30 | TGTGCCTGGAAGGTCAGGGACTCCTACGAGCAGTACTTC | CAWKVRDSYEQYF
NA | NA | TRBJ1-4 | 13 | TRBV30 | TGTGCCTGGAATGAGGGGGTCGATGAAAAACTGTTTTTT | CAWNEGVDEKLFF
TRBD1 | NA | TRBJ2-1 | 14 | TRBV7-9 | TGTGCCAGCAGAGATCGGACAGGGGACAATGAGCAGTTCTTC | CASRDRTGDNEQFF
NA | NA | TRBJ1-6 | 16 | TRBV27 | TGTGCCAGCAGTCCTCAGTGGAGGGTCTATAATTCACCCCTCCACTTT | CASSPQWRVYNSPLHF
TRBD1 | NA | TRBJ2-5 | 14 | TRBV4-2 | TGTGCCAGCAGCCGCCAAAACAGGGGAGAGACCCAGTACTTC | CASSRQNRGETQYF
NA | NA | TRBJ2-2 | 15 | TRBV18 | TGTGCCAGCTCACCACCGGTCAGGGTGTCCGGGGAGCTGTTTTTT | CASSPPVRVSGELFF
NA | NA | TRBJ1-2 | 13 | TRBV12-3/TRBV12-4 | TGTGCCAGCCGCCTGGCCGTCGCAGGGGGCTACACCTTC | CASRLAVAGGYTF
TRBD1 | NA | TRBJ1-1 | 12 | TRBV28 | TGTGCCAGTTGGGACAGGGGGACTGAAGCTTTCTTT | CASWDRGTEAFF
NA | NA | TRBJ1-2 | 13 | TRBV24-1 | TGTGCCACCCAAGCCAGGGCTAACTATGGCTACACCTTC | CATQARANYGYTF
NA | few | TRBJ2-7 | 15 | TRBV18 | TGTGCCAGCTCACCAACGGGGGGCTTAGGCTACGAGCAGTACTTC | CASSPTGGLGYEQYF
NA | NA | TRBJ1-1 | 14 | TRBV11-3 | TGTGCCAGCAGCCGCCACGGGGGAAACACTGAAGCTTTCTTT | CASSRHGGNTEAFF
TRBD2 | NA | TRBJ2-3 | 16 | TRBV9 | TGTGCCAGCAGCGTAGTTGGGACTAGCGGGGGGGATACGCAGTATTTT | CASSVVGTSGGDTQYF
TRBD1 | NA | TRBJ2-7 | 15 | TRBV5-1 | TGCGCCAGCAGCTCGGACAGGGTAGGAGTTTACGAGCAGTACTTC | CASSSDRVGVYEQYF
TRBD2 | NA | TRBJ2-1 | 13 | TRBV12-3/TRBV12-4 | TGTGCCAGCAGTTTAGCGGGGGGCGGGGGGTGGTTCTTC | CASSLAGGGGWFF
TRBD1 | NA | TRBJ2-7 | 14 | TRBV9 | TGTGCCAGCAGCGTAGGGGGACAGAGCTACGAGCAGTACTTC | CASSVGGQSYEQYF
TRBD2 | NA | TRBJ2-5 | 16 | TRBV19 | TGTGCCAGTAGTATAGTTGCTAGCGGGGCCCAAGAGACCCAGTACTTC | CASSIVASGAQETQYF
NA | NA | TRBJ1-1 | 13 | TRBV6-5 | TGTGCCAGCTTAAACCAGGTTGTCTCCGAAGCTTTCTTT | CASLNQVVSEAFF
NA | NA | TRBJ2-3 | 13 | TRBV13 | TGTGCCAGCAGCCAGGGGGGAGCAGATACGCAGTATTTT | CASSQGGADTQYF
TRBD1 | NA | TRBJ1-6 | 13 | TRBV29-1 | TGCAGCGTCCGGACAGGGGGCGGTTCACCCCTCCACTTT | CSVRTGGGSPLHF
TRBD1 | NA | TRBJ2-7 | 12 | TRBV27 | TGTGCCAGCAGTGATAGGGGGCGCGAGCAGTACTTC | CASSDRGREQYF
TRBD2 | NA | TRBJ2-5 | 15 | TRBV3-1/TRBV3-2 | TGTGCCAGCGGGACTAGCGGGGGGGCCCGGGAGACCCAGTACTTC | CASGTSGGARETQYF
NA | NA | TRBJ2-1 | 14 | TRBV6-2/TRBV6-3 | TGTGCCAGCAGTTACGGGGGGGCTTACAATGAGCAGTTCTTC | CASSYGGAYNEQFF
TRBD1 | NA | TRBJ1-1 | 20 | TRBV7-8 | TGTGCCAGCAGCTTAGCCCTTCAAACTGGACAGGGTGCAATGAACACTGAAGCTTTCTTT | CASSLALQTGQGAMNTEAFF
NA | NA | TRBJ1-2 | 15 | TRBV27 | TGTGCCAGCACCCTATCGGGGGGCTCCAACTATGGCTACACCTTC | CASTLSGGSNYGYTF
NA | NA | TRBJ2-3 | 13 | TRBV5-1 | TGCGCCAGCAGCTCACTATCCACAGATACGCAGTATTTT | CASSSLSTDTQYF
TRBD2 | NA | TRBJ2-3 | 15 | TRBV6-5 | TGTGCCAGCTCAGAGCCGGGACTAGCAACAGATACGCAGTATTTT | CASSEPGLATDTQYF
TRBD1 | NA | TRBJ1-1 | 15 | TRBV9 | TGTGCCAGCAGCCCGCGGGGACAGCCGGTCACTGAAGCTTTCTTT | CASSPRGQPVTEAFF
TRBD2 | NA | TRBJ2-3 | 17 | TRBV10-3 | TGTGCCTTTTCCAGGGGGACTAGCGGGGGGCCCACAGATACGCAGTATTTT | CAFSRGTSGGPTDTQYF